A single sample is the source of the 6 T cell receptor beta chains below, sequenced in a study of control samples from healthy donors and cancer patients. Assay used: immunoSEQ multiplex PCR; TCRdb lists only in-frame clones, some missing. The sample lists about 190,000 clones; approximately 91% were seen once. The sample was blood. Every receptor here comes from a man in his thirties or forties in good health.

The chain has TRBV10-3 and TRBJ2-7, with D hard to call. Germline CDR1 and CDR2: ENHRY and SYGVKD. The V and J ends lost 2 bases and 6 bases respectively, with 17 bases between them. The CDR3 loop spans 15 amino acids. The CDR3 nucleotides read TGTGCCATCAGTGAGCCGACCCAAGGACCGGGCGAGCAGTACTTC. Translated, it gives CAISEPTQGPGEQYF.

The table lists this clone with a count of one. The gene calls are TRBV24-1 and TRBJ2-6; the D gene is possibly TRBD1 (6 bases). This CDR3 is built from 16 residues. From germline, CDR1 is KGHDR and CDR2 SFDVKD. V was pared by 3 bases and J by 3 bases, with 11 bases between. CDR3 sequence reads: CATSDSTGNGANVLTF. The DNA for the CDR3 is TGTGCCACCAGTGATAGCACAGGGAATGGGGCCAACGTCCTGACTTTC.

The chain carries TRBV29-1 and TRBJ2-3, with 10 bases that match TRBD2. This CDR3 region has 14 residues. With V trimmed by 6 bases and J by 2 bases, 5 bases remained unmatched. Germline V gives CDR1 SQVTM, CDR2 ANQGSEA. The CDR3 sequence: CSVLAGATTDTQYF. In DNA, the CDR3 is TGCAGCGTCCTAGCGGGGGCGACCACAGATACGCAGTATTTT.

In regard to this clone: This sample includes further DNA sequences coding for the same CDR3. V gene TRBV27 combines with J gene TRBJ2-4; possible D gene TRBD2, 6 bases. The CDR3 consists of 15 residues. Germline-derived CDR1 and CDR2 are MNHEY and SMNVEV (reference sequence). V lost 3 bases and J 0 bases, leaving 9 bases between the germline ends. CDR3 nucleotides: TGTGCCAGCAGTTTGTCGGGGGTAGCCAAAAACATTCAGTACTTC. It is translated as CASSLSGVAKNIQYF.

Of note for this clone: The germline gene is not matched at one end of the junction; a read error may be the cause. The chain joins TRBV18 to TRBJ1-2; possibly TRBD1 for D (6 bases). Looked up from germline, CDR1 is KGHSH and CDR2 is LQKENI. There are 14 residues in the CDR3. In DNA form, the CDR3 reads TGTGCCAGCTCACCAGGTTTTTTACGAGGGGGTTCGAACTTC. Encoded protein: CASSPGFLRGGSNF.

This chain links TRBV6-5 with TRBJ1-2, with D hard to call. V was shortened by 6 bases and J by 2 bases, with 7 bases between the two germline ends. The CDR3 is 12 amino acids. Germline CDR1 and CDR2: MNHEY and SVGAGI. The CDR3 protein is CASRIRNYGYTF. CDR3 DNA: TGTGCCAGCAGGATTAGGAACTATGGCTACACCTTC.